The 8 T cell receptor beta chains reported below all come from one sample, sequenced in a study of CD8 T cells in ankylosing spondylitis. Each CDR3 protein is one row after TCRdb ran MiXCR on the 5' RACE reads. The data hold some 140,000 distinct CDR3 sequences, with 7% to 10% observed a single time. Sequenced: synovial fluid, either unsorted or a sorted T cell fraction (not recorded which). The receptors were sampled from a male donor with ankylosing spondylitis.

The J gene is TRBJ2-3, the V gene TRBV5-1, with 10 bases identical to TRBD2. The germline gives CDR1 SGHRS, CDR2 YFSETQ. The length of the CDR3 is 14 residues. J was trimmed by 5 bases and V by 1 base; bases with no gene match: 1. The CDR3 reads CASSLTSGVDTQYF. The DNA for the CDR3 is TGCGCCAGCAGCTTGACTAGCGGGGTAGATACGCAGTATTTT.

This chain uses TRBV5-1 with TRBJ1-2, with 7 nucleotides matching TRBD1. This CDR3 has 13 residues. CDR1 is SGHRS, CDR2 YFSETQ, per germline. V gave up 2 bases and J gave up 6 bases; unmatched junction bases: 4. The DNA for the CDR3 is TGCGCCAGCAGCTTTGAACAGGGGAATGGCTACACCTTC. This translates into CASSFEQGNGYTF.

This clonotype was counted only a few times. CDR3 amino acids: CASSQGPLDTQYF. The CDR3, as DNA: TGTGCCAGCAGCCAGGGCCCCCTAGATACGCAGTATTTT. The J gene is TRBJ2-3, the V gene TRBV3-1; D remains unclear. The CDR3 runs to 13 residues. Trimming shortened V by 3 bases and J by 5 bases, and 9 bases separated the two germline ends. Germline V CDR1 and CDR2: LGHDT, YNNKEL (reference sequence).

This clonotype was found many times. The CDR3 loop reads CASSESRLHNEQFF. The CDR3 region has the DNA TGCGCCAGCAGTGAGTCGAGACTCCACAATGAGCAGTTCTTC. The gene calls are TRBV10-1 and TRBJ2-1; D remains ambiguous. This CDR3 is built from 14 residues. Germline V lookup: CDR1 WNHNN, CDR2 SYGVQD (reference sequence). V was trimmed by 0 bases and J by 5 bases, leaving 8 bases between them.

This clonotype was detected ten times or more. This rearrangement joins TRBV2 to TRBJ2-7, with D hard to call. V gave up 4 bases and J gave up 2 bases, with 6 bases separating them. In germline, CDR1 is SNHLY, CDR2 FYNNEI. The CDR3 is made up of 12 amino acids. The CDR3 sequence is CASSVAAYEQYF. CDR3 sequence (DNA): TGTGCCAGCAGTGTGGCAGCCTACGAGCAGTACTTC.

This clonotype was seen ten or more times. The V call is TRBV29-1, the J call TRBJ1-2; D is undetermined. The CDR3 consists of 11 residues. V shed 5 bases and J shed 3 bases, with 7 bases lying between them. CDR1 is SQVTM, CDR2 ANQGSEA, per germline. In DNA form, the CDR3 reads TGCAGCGTTAGGATCTACTATGGCTACACCTTC. Amino acids: CSVRIYYGYTF.

This clonotype was recorded many times. The rearrangement joins TRBV7-9 to TRBJ2-3; D uncertain. The CDR3 consists of 14 residues. V was cut by 5 bases and J by 5 bases, with 14 bases left in between. CDR1 SEHNR and CDR2 FQNEAQ come from the germline V gene (reference sequence). This CDR3 is CASSPPGLGDTQYF. DNA of the CDR3: TGTGCCAGCAGCCCCCCCGGGTTAGGAGATACGCAGTATTTT.

This clonotype was recorded at least ten times. V is TRBV29-1 and J is TRBJ2-7; D is perhaps TRBD1 (5 bases). Germline V gene lookup returns CDR1 SQVTM and CDR2 ANQGSEA. CDR3 size: 14 residues. CDR3 sequence reads: CSTSPGAASREQYF. The CDR3 DNA follows: TGCAGTACTTCCCCTGGGGCAGCAAGTAGGGAGCAGTACTTC.